Presented here are 26 T cell receptor beta chains from one specimen sequenced in a study of blood T cells in healthy people across ages. Alongside a J-beta primer mix, a sample-barcoded 5' primer served in a second PCR lasting about 7 to 12 cycles. TCRdb used MiXCR to reprocess the 5' RACE reads, holding one entry per CDR3 protein. Of about 730,000 distinct CDR3 sequences in the sample, approximately 39% were seen once. Sequenced material: blood. These receptors all come from an older woman in good health.

The chain recombines TRBV6-2 or TRBV6-3 with TRBJ2-5; D is unresolved. Trimming shortened V by 5 bases and J by 3 bases, and 16 bases separated the two germline ends. This CDR3 is 15 amino acids long. Germline V gives CDR1 MNHEY, CDR2 SVGEGT. The CDR3 DNA follows: TGTGCCAGCAGTGCCGGCGACTGGGAAGAAGAGACCCAGTACTTC. It codes for CASSAGDWEEETQYF.

This clonotype was seen more than once but under ten times. The genes are TRBV10-2 and TRBJ2-1; D is undetermined. The CDR3 spans 10 residues. V was trimmed by 8 bases and J by 5 bases, leaving 4 bases between them. CDR1 WSHSY and CDR2 SAAADI come from the germline V gene. The CDR3 here is CASPHNEQFF. CDR3 coding DNA: TGCGCCAGCCCCCACAATGAGCAGTTCTTC.

V and J are TRBV9 and TRBJ1-1, with D possibly being TRBD1 (6 bases). Germline-derived CDR1 and CDR2 are SGDLS and YYNGEE. This CDR3 comprises 14 residues. The germline V and J ends were trimmed by 4 bases and 7 bases, with 17 bases remaining between them. The CDR3 here is CASSSRGTNGEAFF. The DNA for the CDR3 is TGTGCCAGCAGCTCCCGCGGGACAAACGGTGAAGCTTTCTTT.

The rearrangement joins TRBV20-1 to TRBJ1-2; unclear D gene. The V end was cut by 0 bases, the J end by 8 bases, with 19 bases between. The CDR3 consists of 15 residues. Per germline, CDR1 DFQATT and CDR2 SNEGSKA (reference sequence). CDR3 sequence (DNA): TGCAGTGCTAGAGATTCGTCGACCTACGAGACGGGCTACACCTTC. It codes for CSARDSSTYETGYTF.

This clonotype has ten or more counts. The rearrangement uses TRBV20-1 and TRBJ2-5, with 8 bases that match TRBD2. The length of the CDR3 is 12 residues. Germline V gives CDR1 DFQATT, CDR2 SNEGSKA (reference sequence). DNA of the CDR3: TGCGGGGCGACTAGCGACCAAGAGACCCAGTACTTC. Its protein product is CGATSDQETQYF.

V and J are TRBV9 and TRBJ2-3; weak D call: TRBD2 (5 bases). Deletions cut 2 bases from V and 0 bases from J, with 13 bases between. The CDR3 totals 16 residues. Looked up from germline, CDR1 is SGDLS and CDR2 is YYNGEE. CDR3 protein: CASSVGAGLSTDTQYF. The CDR3, as DNA: TGTGCCAGCAGCGTGGGCGCGGGTCTTAGCACAGATACGCAGTATTTT.

This clonotype was detected a few times. The J gene is TRBJ1-2, the V gene TRBV6-6; the D gene is possibly TRBD1 (5 bases). The CDR3 covers 12 residues. Trimming left V 6 bases short and J 5 bases short, with 10 bases between. CDR1 MNHNY and CDR2 SVGAGI come from the germline V gene (reference sequence). Here the CDR3 DNA reads TGTGCCAGCAGGCCCTGGGGGTATGGCTACACCTTC. This encodes CASRPWGYGYTF.

There are a few counts of this clonotype. The chain is built from TRBV7-9 and TRBJ2-7; 9 positions agree with TRBD2. Germline V lookup: CDR1 SEHNR, CDR2 FQNEAQ (reference sequence). The CDR3 extends over 14 amino acids. Unmatched junction bases numbered 5, after V lost 5 bases and J lost 3 bases. CDR3 protein: CASSPSSGNYEQYF. DNA of the CDR3: TGTGCCAGCAGCCCCTCTAGCGGGAACTACGAGCAGTACTTC.

The chain combines TRBV2 with TRBJ1-6, with D perhaps matching TRBD1 (6 bases). Germline V gene sequence: CDR1 SNHLY, CDR2 FYNNEI. This CDR3 region has 12 residues. V was trimmed by 7 bases and J by 8 bases, leaving 9 bases between them. As DNA, the CDR3 is TGTGCCAGCACACAGGGAGATTCACCCCTCCACTTT. Protein product: CASTQGDSPLHF.

The chain couples TRBV6-2 or TRBV6-3 to TRBJ2-1; 8 bases are a match to TRBD2. Germline assignment: CDR1 MNHEY and CDR2 SVGEGT. V trimming: 5 bases; J trimming: 3 bases; junction bases outside the gene matches: 12. This CDR3 comprises 17 residues. The chain's CDR3 is CASSTGGGGPFYNEQFF. The CDR3 bases are TGTGCCAGCAGTACCGGGGGGGGCGGACCCTTCTACAATGAGCAGTTCTTC.

This clonotype appeared a few times. The chain combines TRBV15 with TRBJ2-1; D remains ambiguous. The CDR3 is 16 amino acids. The V end lost 2 bases, the J end lost 5 bases, and 16 bases lay between the germline ends. The germline V gene encodes CDR1 LNHNV and CDR2 YYDKDF (reference sequence). The DNA for the CDR3 is TGTGCCACCAGCAGATTACACCAGTCCTTCCACAATGAGCAGTTCTTC. As protein: CATSRLHQSFHNEQFF.

This chain uses TRBV10-2 with TRBJ2-3, with 9 positions matching TRBD2. The CDR3 extends over 12 amino acids. After removal of 6 bases from V and 13 bases from J, the junction contained 8 bases not matched to a gene. Looked up from germline, CDR1 is WSHSY and CDR2 is SAAADI. CDR3 nucleotide sequence: TGCGCCAGCAGCCATCAAGCGGGGGGTAAGTATTTT. As protein: CASSHQAGGKYF.

This chain links TRBV6-5 with TRBJ2-5; D is possibly TRBD1 (6 bases). The J call is in doubt because the DNA end fits TRBJ2-7 better. The CDR3 has 15 amino acids. Germline-derived CDR1 and CDR2 are MNHEY and SVGAGI. The CDR3 here is CASSYSQGFFYEQYF. The CDR3 DNA is TGTGCCAGCAGTTACTCGCAGGGGTTCTTCTACGAGCAGTACTTC.

There are a few counts of this clonotype. The chain has TRBV20-1 and TRBJ2-5; 12 bases agree with TRBD1. Per germline, CDR1 DFQATT and CDR2 SNEGSKA (reference sequence). The CDR3 loop spans 13 amino acids. After removal of 5 bases from V and 11 bases from J, the junction contained 9 bases not matched to a gene. The DNA of the CDR3 is TGCAGTGCTGCCGGGACAGGGGGCAAGGAGCAGTACTTC. It translates to CSAAGTGGKEQYF.

This sequence joins TRBV7-8 and TRBJ2-4; a weak D match, TRBD2 (6 bases). The J call may be incorrect, as the DNA end agrees better with TRBJ2-5. The CDR3 is 17 amino acids. Germline V CDR1 and CDR2: SGHVS, FQNEAQ. This CDR3 is CASSLGASELLRETQYF. CDR3 nucleotides: TGTGCCAGCAGCTTAGGAGCTAGCGAGCTACTGAGGGAGACCCAGTACTTC.

This chain joins TRBV12-3 or TRBV12-4 and TRBJ2-1; 13 nucleotides align to TRBD2. After removal of 6 bases from V and 5 bases from J, the junction contained 4 bases not matched to a gene. The CDR3 contains 15 residues. CDR3 bases: TGTGCCAGCAGACTACTAGCGGGGGGGAACAATGAGCAGTTCTTC. Amino acid sequence: CASRLLAGGNNEQFF.

This clonotype was counted only a few times. This chain links TRBV20-1 with TRBJ2-7; D may correspond to TRBD1 or TRBD2 (5 bases each). Germline V gene sequence: CDR1 DFQATT, CDR2 SNEGSKA (reference sequence). Trimming stripped 6 bases from V and 1 base from J, with 16 bases between. The CDR3 covers 14 residues. The CDR3 here is CSAEDTVNSYEQYF. For the CDR3, the DNA is TGCAGTGCGGAGGACACTGTGAATTCCTACGAGCAGTACTTC.

V and J are TRBV18 and TRBJ2-1, with 8 bases identical to TRBD1. CDR3 size: 17 residues. Germline loops: CDR1 KGHSH, CDR2 LQKENI. Losses at the gene ends were 5 bases for V and 2 bases for J; bases not matched to a gene: 11. The CDR3 loop is CASSFTGTGLTYNEQFF. In DNA, the CDR3 is TGTGCCAGCTCATTTACCGGGACAGGCCTTACCTACAATGAGCAGTTCTTC.

This sequence joins TRBV18 and TRBJ2-4, with TRBD2 matching 8 bases. The J call could be wrong; TRBJ2-7 is a better fit for the DNA end. Germline CDR1 KGHSH, CDR2 LQKENI. This CDR3 is 15 amino acids long. The CDR3 DNA reads TGTGCCAGCTCACCACACGGGGGGGCGAATTACGAGCAGTACTTC. Translating gives CASSPHGGANYEQYF.

V and J are TRBV29-1 and TRBJ2-7; the D gene is possibly TRBD1 (6 bases). Germline assignment: CDR1 SQVTM and CDR2 ANQGSEA. The CDR3 runs to 15 residues. Trimming removed 7 bases from V and 4 bases from J, with 23 bases in between. CDR3 amino acids: CSAWGGAGEEYEQYF. CDR3 nucleotides: TGCAGCGCTTGGGGTGGTGCAGGGGAAGAATACGAGCAGTACTTC.

V gene TRBV7-2 combines with J gene TRBJ2-3; D is possibly TRBD2 (6 bases). The CDR3 spans 16 residues. Germline V gene sequence: CDR1 SGHTA, CDR2 FQGNSA. V was clipped by 8 bases and J by 1 base, with 19 bases between them. DNA for the CDR3: TGTGCCAGCGCCACTGGGGGGTTCGGGGGCACAGATACGCAGTATTTT. Translation: CASATGGFGGTDTQYF.

On this clonotype: At one end the junction does not follow the germline gene, possibly because of a read error. This chain links TRBV28 with TRBJ2-1, with TRBD2 matching over 11 bases. The CDR3 runs to 15 residues. Germline V gene lookup returns CDR1 MDHEN and CDR2 SYDVKM. The CDR3 DNA reads as TGTGCCGGCAGGGAAGGGACTAGCGGCCCTAATGAGCAGTTCTTC. Translation gives CAGREGTSGPNEQFF.

V gene TRBV7-2 combines with J gene TRBJ1-2; D not resolved. Trimming shortened V by 2 bases and J by 0 bases, and 13 bases separated the two germline ends. The CDR3 totals 16 residues. Germline V gene sequence: CDR1 SGHTA, CDR2 FQGNSA. The CDR3 DNA is TGTGCCAGCAGCTTATCTGGCTGGCCCACTAACTATGGCTACACCTTC. Its protein is CASSLSGWPTNYGYTF.

The V gene is TRBV6-1, the J gene TRBJ2-5; TRBD1 or TRBD2 may be the D gene (5 bases each). The better agreement between TRBJ2-7 and the DNA end casts doubt on the J call. This CDR3 is 13 amino acids long. Germline-derived CDR1 and CDR2 are MNHNS and SASEGT. CDR3 region: CASSEHPGTEQYF. The DNA for the CDR3 is TGTGCCAGCAGTGAACATCCAGGGACCGAGCAGTACTTC.

This clonotype was recorded many times. This sequence joins TRBV12-3 or TRBV12-4 and TRBJ1-2; D call uncertain. Between the trimmed V and J ends, which lost 4 bases and 4 bases, there was a span of 7 bases. CDR3 length: 12 residues. CDR3 in amino acids: CASSSGLYGYTF. In DNA, the CDR3 is TGTGCCAGCAGTTCCGGGCTCTATGGCTACACCTTC.

Regarding this clonotype: The junction differs from germline at one of its ends, possibly a read error. V gene TRBV6-5 combines with J gene TRBJ2-3; maybe TRBD1 (6 bases). Germline V lookup: CDR1 MNHEY, CDR2 SVGAGI. The CDR3 has 16 residues. Here the CDR3 reads CASIPGHSGGTDTQYF. CDR3 DNA: TGTGCCAGCATTCCGGGACACTCTGGAGGCACGGATACGCAGTATTTT.